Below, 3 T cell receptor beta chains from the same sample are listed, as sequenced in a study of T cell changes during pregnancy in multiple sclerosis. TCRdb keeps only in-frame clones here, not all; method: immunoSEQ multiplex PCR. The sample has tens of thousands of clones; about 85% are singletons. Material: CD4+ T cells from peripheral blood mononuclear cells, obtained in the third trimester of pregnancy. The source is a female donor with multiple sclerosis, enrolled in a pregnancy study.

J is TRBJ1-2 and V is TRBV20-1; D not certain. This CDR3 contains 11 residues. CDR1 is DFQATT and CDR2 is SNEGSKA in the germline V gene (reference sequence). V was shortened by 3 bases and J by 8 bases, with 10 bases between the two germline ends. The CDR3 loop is CSASQSGGYTF. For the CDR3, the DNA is TGCAGTGCTAGCCAGAGCGGGGGCTACACCTTC.

The CDR3 loop is CAWSHFATNEKLFF. DNA for the CDR3: TGTGCCTGGAGCCATTTTGCAACTAATGAAAAACTGTTTTTT. The V and J genes are TRBV30 and TRBJ1-4, with D uncertain. Germline lookup yields CDR1 GTSNPN and CDR2 SVGIG (reference sequence). The CDR3 contains 14 residues. Trimming cost V 3 bases and J 0 bases, with 8 bases left between them.

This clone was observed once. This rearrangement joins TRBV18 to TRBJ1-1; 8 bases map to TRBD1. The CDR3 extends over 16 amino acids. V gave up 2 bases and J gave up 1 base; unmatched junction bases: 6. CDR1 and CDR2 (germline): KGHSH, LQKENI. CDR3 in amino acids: CASSPMGQGANTEAFF. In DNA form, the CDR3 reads TGTGCCAGCTCACCAATGGGGCAGGGGGCGAACACTGAAGCTTTCTTT.